This T cell receptor beta chain was found in a study of blood T cell repertoires in COVID-19. Repertoires were generated with immunoSEQ multiplex PCR, while TCRdb's copy carries only in-frame clones and drops some. Among some 93,000 clones listed, just under 85% were seen once. The CDR3 is 14 amino acids. Per germline, CDR1 MDHEN and CDR2 SYDVKM. The V segment lost 6 bases and the J segment 5 bases; nucleotides outside the gene matches: 9. This sequence joins TRBV28 and TRBJ1-2, with TRBD1 matching 7 bases. Sequencing was done on a sample of peripheral blood. The clonotype was recovered from a man aged 70-80 years with acute or convalescent COVID-19. CDR3 DNA: TGTGCCAGCAGGACTGGGACAGCCGATTATGGCTACACCTTC. This gives the protein CASRTGTADYGYTF.